The rows below give T cell receptor beta chains drawn from one sample of a study of Tregs in tolerant kidney transplant recipients. TCRdb's table, derived via immunoSEQ multiplex PCR, lists solely in-frame clones and lacks some. The repertoire holds under 95,000 clones, with under 95% as singletons. The starting material was Tregs from blood, obtained before the transplant. These receptors all come from a human donor who received a combined kidney and bone marrow transplant. The CDR3 runs from the conserved cysteine through the conserved F or W. Fields, in order: D gene, clone size, J gene, V gene, CDR3 DNA, CDR3 protein. A D gene is named only where the DNA matches it firmly. Not every row has a clone size; where given, it reads once, few, many or a size class.

D gene: TRBD2
clone size: .
J gene: TRBJ2-2
V gene: TRBV6-6
CDR3 DNA: TGTGCCAGCAGTTCAGGACTAGCGGGAGTACCCGGGGAGCTGTTTTTT
CDR3 protein: CASSSGLAGVPGELFF

D gene: .
clone size: .
J gene: TRBJ1-5
V gene: TRBV5-8
CDR3 DNA: TGTGCCAGCAGCCCTCTCGGACAGACCAATCAGCCCCAGCATTTT
CDR3 protein: CASSPLGQTNQPQHF

D gene: .
clone size: .
J gene: TRBJ1-1
V gene: TRBV7-2
CDR3 DNA: TGTGCCAGCAGCTTGAGGGGTTTGAACACTGAAGCTTTCTTT
CDR3 protein: CASSLRGLNTEAFF

D gene: .
clone size: .
J gene: TRBJ1-3
V gene: TRBV7-6
CDR3 DNA: TGTGCCAGCAGCTTAGGCCTTAGGAACACCATATATTTT
CDR3 protein: CASSLGLRNTIYF

D gene: .
clone size: .
J gene: TRBJ2-3
V gene: TRBV9
CDR3 DNA: TGTGCCAGCAGCGCCCATCCGGGACTCCTTGTAGATACGCAGTATTTT
CDR3 protein: CASSAHPGLLVDTQYF

D gene: .
clone size: .
J gene: TRBJ2-6
V gene: TRBV28
CDR3 DNA: TGTGCCAGCACACCGAGCCACTTAACTGGCTCTGGGGCCAACGTCCTGACTTTC
CDR3 protein: CASTPSHLTGSGANVLTF

D gene: TRBD2
clone size: .
J gene: TRBJ2-7
V gene: TRBV9
CDR3 DNA: TGTGCCAGCAGCGTAGCGTCTAGCGGGAGTGGCACCTACGAGCAGTACTTC
CDR3 protein: CASSVASSGSGTYEQYF

D gene: TRBD2
clone size: .
J gene: TRBJ2-3
V gene: TRBV5-1
CDR3 DNA: TGCGCCAGCAGCGCGACTAGCAGAACCCTTTCAGATACGCAGTATTTT
CDR3 protein: CASSATSRTLSDTQYF

D gene: TRBD2
clone size: few
J gene: TRBJ2-2
V gene: TRBV11-2
CDR3 DNA: TGTGCCAGCAGCGCCCACCGGGGCGGGAGGAACACCGGGGAGCTGTTTTTT
CDR3 protein: CASSAHRGGRNTGELFF

D gene: .
clone size: .
J gene: TRBJ1-1
V gene: TRBV28
CDR3 DNA: TGTGCCAGCAGTTTGGGGCCGTATGAAGCTTTCTTT
CDR3 protein: CASSLGPYEAFF

D gene: .
clone size: .
J gene: TRBJ2-7
V gene: TRBV10-3
CDR3 DNA: TGTGCCATCAGTGAGTCGACCGGGAAGGTCAACGAGCAGTACTTC
CDR3 protein: CAISESTGKVNEQYF

D gene: .
clone size: once
J gene: TRBJ1-5
V gene: TRBV19
CDR3 DNA: TGTGCCAGTAGTATGATTTTTGCAGGTCCTTTACTTGGGCTGGGCCATCAGCCCCAGCATTTT
CDR3 protein: CASSMIFAGPLLGLGHQPQHF

D gene: .
clone size: .
J gene: TRBJ2-5
V gene: TRBV7-3
CDR3 DNA: TGTGCCAGCAGCTTGGGGACTGCAGAGACCCAGTACTTC
CDR3 protein: CASSLGTAETQYF

D gene: .
clone size: .
J gene: TRBJ2-2
V gene: TRBV28
CDR3 DNA: TGTGCCAGCACCTGGGGAAGGGGAGGCACCGGGGAGCTGTTTTTT
CDR3 protein: CASTWGRGGTGELFF

D gene: .
clone size: .
J gene: TRBJ2-3
V gene: TRBV4-2
CDR3 DNA: TGTGCCAGCAGCCGGAATCCAGGGAATATTGCAGATACGCAGTATTTT
CDR3 protein: CASSRNPGNIADTQYF

D gene: .
clone size: .
J gene: TRBJ1-4
V gene: TRBV4-2
CDR3 DNA: TGTGCCAGCAGCCAAGGGGGCGTCGGAGAAAAACTGTTTTTT
CDR3 protein: CASSQGGVGEKLFF

D gene: .
clone size: .
J gene: TRBJ2-5
V gene: TRBV5-1
CDR3 DNA: TGCGCCAGCAGCTTTAACGGGCTGCAAGAGACCCAGTACTTC
CDR3 protein: CASSFNGLQETQYF

D gene: .
clone size: .
J gene: TRBJ2-2
V gene: TRBV6-5
CDR3 DNA: TGTGCCAGCAGTTACACCAAGGCCGGGGAGCTGTTTTTT
CDR3 protein: CASSYTKAGELFF

D gene: TRBD2
clone size: .
J gene: TRBJ2-1
V gene: TRBV18
CDR3 DNA: TGTGCCAGCTCACCTGTTCTAGCGGGTCTGAGCTCCTACAATGAGCAGTTCTTC
CDR3 protein: CASSPVLAGLSSYNEQFF

D gene: TRBD2
clone size: .
J gene: TRBJ2-3
V gene: TRBV6-1
CDR3 DNA: TGTGCCAGCTGTCGCGGGAGCGAAAGCACAGATACGCAGTATTTT
CDR3 protein: CASCRGSESTDTQYF

D gene: TRBD2
clone size: .
J gene: TRBJ2-3
V gene: TRBV25-1
CDR3 DNA: TGTGCCAGCAGTGAATCGGCTAGCGGGAGTACAGATACGCAGTATTTT
CDR3 protein: CASSESASGSTDTQYF

D gene: TRBD1
clone size: .
J gene: TRBJ1-1
V gene: TRBV28
CDR3 DNA: TGTGCCAGCAGACGGGTTGGGACAGGCTTGGGGGAAGCTTTCTTT
CDR3 protein: CASRRVGTGLGEAFF

D gene: TRBD1
clone size: .
J gene: TRBJ2-4
V gene: TRBV28
CDR3 DNA: TGTGCCAGCAGGGAAACAGGGGGCTTGTCCAAAAACATTCAGTACTTC
CDR3 protein: CASRETGGLSKNIQYF

D gene: .
clone size: .
J gene: TRBJ1-5
V gene: TRBV6-6
CDR3 DNA: TGTGCCAGCAGTTACATGGCATCCAGCAATCAGCCCCAGCATTTT
CDR3 protein: CASSYMASSNQPQHF

D gene: .
clone size: .
J gene: TRBJ1-2
V gene: TRBV6-1
CDR3 DNA: TGTGCCAGCAGCGCCTCGGGGGGCAACTATGGCTACACCTTC
CDR3 protein: CASSASGGNYGYTF

D gene: .
clone size: .
J gene: TRBJ1-1
V gene: TRBV6-6
CDR3 DNA: TGTGCCAGCAGTTACTCGGGCGGGATGAACACTGAAGCTTTCTTT
CDR3 protein: CASSYSGGMNTEAFF

D gene: TRBD2
clone size: once
J gene: TRBJ2-1
V gene: TRBV5-1
CDR3 DNA: TGCGCCAGCAGCTCCGGCGGGAGTGGGGGTGAGCAGTTCTTC
CDR3 protein: CASSSGGSGGEQFF

D gene: .
clone size: .
J gene: TRBJ1-1
V gene: TRBV6-1
CDR3 DNA: TGTGCCAGCGTCGATTACACTGAAGCTTTCTTT
CDR3 protein: CASVDYTEAFF

D gene: .
clone size: .
J gene: TRBJ2-3
V gene: TRBV6-1
CDR3 DNA: TGTGCCAGCGAAGCCACACCGGGGACAGATACGCAGTATTTT
CDR3 protein: CASEATPGTDTQYF

D gene: .
clone size: .
J gene: TRBJ2-4
V gene: TRBV6-5
CDR3 DNA: TGTGCCAGCAGTCCCGAGGAGACCGGTAAAAACATTCAGTACTTC
CDR3 protein: CASSPEETGKNIQYF

D gene: TRBD1
clone size: .
J gene: TRBJ2-5
V gene: TRBV7-9
CDR3 DNA: TGTGCCAGCGTCCGACAGGGGGGGGGAGAGACCCAGTACTTC
CDR3 protein: CASVRQGGGETQYF

D gene: TRBD1
clone size: .
J gene: TRBJ2-7
V gene: TRBV30
CDR3 DNA: TGTGCCTGGACCCCCGGACAGGTGAACGAGCAGTACTTC
CDR3 protein: CAWTPGQVNEQYF

D gene: TRBD1
clone size: once
J gene: TRBJ1-4
V gene: TRBV30
CDR3 DNA: TGTGCCTGGAGCAGACAGGGAATTGGGGTAACTAATGAAAAACTGTTTTTT
CDR3 protein: CAWSRQGIGVTNEKLFF

D gene: TRBD1
clone size: .
J gene: TRBJ1-4
V gene: TRBV5-6
CDR3 DNA: TGTGCCAGCAGCCTACGGGACAGGAAGGTAGAAAAACTGTTTTTT
CDR3 protein: CASSLRDRKVEKLFF

D gene: .
clone size: .
J gene: TRBJ2-7
V gene: TRBV2
CDR3 DNA: TGTGCCAGCAGTGAAGCCCAGTGGATGGGGGAGCAGTACTTC
CDR3 protein: CASSEAQWMGEQYF

D gene: TRBD1
clone size: .
J gene: TRBJ1-3
V gene: TRBV14
CDR3 DNA: TGTGCCAGCAGCCAAGAAAAGCCTAAGGTGAGGACAGGGGGAAACACCATATATTTT
CDR3 protein: CASSQEKPKVRTGGNTIYF

D gene: TRBD2
clone size: once
J gene: TRBJ2-1
V gene: TRBV4-2
CDR3 DNA: TGTGCCAGCAGCCTCGGGACTAGCGGGAGGCCATTCTTC
CDR3 protein: CASSLGTSGRPFF

D gene: .
clone size: .
J gene: TRBJ2-7
V gene: TRBV7-3
CDR3 DNA: TGTGCCAGCAGCCCGGTGGCCGGGGGAAGCGACGAGCAGTACTTC
CDR3 protein: CASSPVAGGSDEQYF

D gene: .
clone size: .
J gene: TRBJ2-2
V gene: TRBV2
CDR3 DNA: TGTGCCAGCAGTGAACGCGTAGTTGGGGGCGGGGAGCTGTTTTTT
CDR3 protein: CASSERVVGGGELFF

D gene: .
clone size: .
J gene: TRBJ2-5
V gene: TRBV9
CDR3 DNA: TGTGCCAGCAGCGCCTTTTCCGGGACCCAGTACTTC
CDR3 protein: CASSAFSGTQYF

D gene: .
clone size: .
J gene: TRBJ2-3
V gene: TRBV28
CDR3 DNA: TGTGCCAGCAGGGGTCTAGGGCCAGATACGCAGTATTTT
CDR3 protein: CASRGLGPDTQYF

D gene: TRBD2
clone size: .
J gene: TRBJ2-3
V gene: TRBV2
CDR3 DNA: TGTGCCAGCAGTGCCGAAGCGGGAGTGGCAGATACGCAGTATTTT
CDR3 protein: CASSAEAGVADTQYF

D gene: .
clone size: .
J gene: TRBJ2-1
V gene: TRBV5-1
CDR3 DNA: TGCGCCAGCAGCTTGGGTTCAGGTTCCTACAATGAGCAGTTCTTC
CDR3 protein: CASSLGSGSYNEQFF

D gene: .
clone size: .
J gene: TRBJ2-7
V gene: TRBV7-2
CDR3 DNA: TGTGCCAGCAGCTTAGGTTCTCCCTCCTACGAGCAGTACTTC
CDR3 protein: CASSLGSPSYEQYF

D gene: .
clone size: .
J gene: TRBJ1-4
V gene: TRBV30
CDR3 DNA: TGTGCCTGGAGTTACGGAGGGGGGCCGGCTAATGAAAAACTGTTTTTT
CDR3 protein: CAWSYGGGPANEKLFF

D gene: .
clone size: .
J gene: TRBJ1-3
V gene: TRBV7-9
CDR3 DNA: TGTGCCAGCAGCTTGGAGGATGGAAACACCATATATTTT
CDR3 protein: CASSLEDGNTIYF

D gene: TRBD1
clone size: once
J gene: TRBJ2-7
V gene: TRBV6-5
CDR3 DNA: TGTGCCAGCTCTAATTACGCGGGACAGGGCTACGAGCAGTACTTC
CDR3 protein: CASSNYAGQGYEQYF

D gene: .
clone size: .
J gene: TRBJ2-4
V gene: TRBV18
CDR3 DNA: TGTGCCAGCTCGGAGGATACCAAAAACATTCAGTACTTC
CDR3 protein: CASSEDTKNIQYF

D gene: .
clone size: .
J gene: TRBJ2-7
V gene: TRBV5-1
CDR3 DNA: TGCGCCAGCACTCAACAGAATGGGGGAGCCTACGAGCAGTACTTC
CDR3 protein: CASTQQNGGAYEQYF

D gene: .
clone size: .
J gene: TRBJ1-2
V gene: TRBV28
CDR3 DNA: TGTGCCAGCAGTTTAAAAGACACTTATGGCTACACCTTC
CDR3 protein: CASSLKDTYGYTF

D gene: .
clone size: .
J gene: TRBJ2-7
V gene: TRBV28
CDR3 DNA: TGTGCCAGCAGTTTGGGCGGATTCTCCTACGAGCAGTACTTC
CDR3 protein: CASSLGGFSYEQYF

D gene: .
clone size: few
J gene: TRBJ2-3
V gene: TRBV29-1
CDR3 DNA: TGCAGCGTACTGACAAGACTCACAGATACGCAGTATTTT
CDR3 protein: CSVLTRLTDTQYF

D gene: .
clone size: medium-sized
J gene: TRBJ1-5
V gene: TRBV5-1
CDR3 DNA: TGCGCCAGCAGCTTGGCTGGGCAGGGGCAGCCCCAGCATTTT
CDR3 protein: CASSLAGQGQPQHF

D gene: TRBD2
clone size: .
J gene: TRBJ2-2
V gene: TRBV7-2
CDR3 DNA: TGTGCCAGCAGCGCTAGCGGAGTGAACACCGGGGAGCTGTTTTTT
CDR3 protein: CASSASGVNTGELFF

D gene: .
clone size: .
J gene: TRBJ2-3
V gene: TRBV6-6
CDR3 DNA: TGTGCCAGTCTCTTGACGGGGAGCACAGATACGCAGTATTTT
CDR3 protein: CASLLTGSTDTQYF

D gene: .
clone size: .
J gene: TRBJ2-1
V gene: TRBV7-9
CDR3 DNA: TGTGCCAGCACCCTCGTTGGTAACAATGAGCAGTTCTTC
CDR3 protein: CASTLVGNNEQFF

D gene: .
clone size: .
J gene: TRBJ2-3
V gene: TRBV7-2
CDR3 DNA: TGTGCCAGCAGCTTCGGACTTTACACAGATACGCAGTATTTT
CDR3 protein: CASSFGLYTDTQYF

D gene: .
clone size: .
J gene: TRBJ2-7
V gene: TRBV4-2
CDR3 DNA: TGTGCCAGCAGCCTCGTCCGGGACTCCCTTTGGAGAGAGCAGTACTTC
CDR3 protein: CASSLVRDSLWREQYF

D gene: .
clone size: few
J gene: TRBJ1-1
V gene: TRBV11-3
CDR3 DNA: TGTGCCAGCAGCTTAGGACAGAACACTGAAGCTTTCTTT
CDR3 protein: CASSLGQNTEAFF

D gene: .
clone size: .
J gene: TRBJ2-2
V gene: TRBV2
CDR3 DNA: TGTGCCAGCAGTGGAGATTACACCGGGGAGCTGTTTTTT
CDR3 protein: CASSGDYTGELFF